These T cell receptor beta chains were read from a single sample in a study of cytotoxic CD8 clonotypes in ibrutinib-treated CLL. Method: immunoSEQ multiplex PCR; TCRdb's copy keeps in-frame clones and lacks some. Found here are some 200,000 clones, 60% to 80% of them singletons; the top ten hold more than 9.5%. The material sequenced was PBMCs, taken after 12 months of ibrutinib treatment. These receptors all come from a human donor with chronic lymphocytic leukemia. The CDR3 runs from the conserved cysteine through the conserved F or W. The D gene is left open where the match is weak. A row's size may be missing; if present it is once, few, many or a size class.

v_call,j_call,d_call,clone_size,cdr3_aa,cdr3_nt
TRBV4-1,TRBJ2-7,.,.,CASSQIIERDHEQYF,TGCGCCAGCAGCCAAATAATCGAGAGGGACCACGAGCAGTACTTC
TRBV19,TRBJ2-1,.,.,CASSPPWGLGEQFF,TGTGCCAGTAGTCCCCCCTGGGGGCTAGGTGAGCAGTTCTTC
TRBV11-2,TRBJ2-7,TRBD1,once,CASSPPRGRVEGSYEQYF,TGTGCCAGCAGCCCCCCCAGGGGGCGCGTAGAAGGTTCCTACGAGCAGTACTTC
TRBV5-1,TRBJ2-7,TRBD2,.,CASSAGLAGDYEQYF,TGCGCCAGCAGCGCAGGACTAGCGGGAGACTACGAGCAGTACTTC
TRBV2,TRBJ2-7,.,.,CASSVIYGTNYEQYF,TGTGCCAGCAGTGTTATCTACGGGACAAACTACGAGCAGTACTTC
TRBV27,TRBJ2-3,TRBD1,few,CASSFAPGQGLNF,TGTGCCAGCAGTTTTGCTCCGGGACAGGGGTTGAATTTT
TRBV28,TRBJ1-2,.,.,CASSLQGGFYRYTF,TGTGCCAGCAGTTTACAGGGAGGGTTCTATCGCTACACCTTC
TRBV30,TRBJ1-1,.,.,CAWSVLGPSLFTRDTEAFF,TGTGCCTGGAGTGTACTAGGTCCCAGCCTTTTTACAAGGGACACTGAAGCTTTCTTT
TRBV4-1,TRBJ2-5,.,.,CASSQGWTGGETQYF,TGCGCCAGCAGCCAAGGGTGGACGGGCGGGGAGACCCAGTACTTC
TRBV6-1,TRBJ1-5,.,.,CASNTPIQNQPQHF,TGTGCCAGCAATACCCCCATACAAAATCAGCCCCAGCATTTT
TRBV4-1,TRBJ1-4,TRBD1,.,CASSQPGTAKGEKLFF,TGCGCCAGCAGCCAACCGGGGACAGCCAAGGGCGAAAAACTGTTTTTT
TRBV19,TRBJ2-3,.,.,CASSRLYATDTQYF,TGTGCCAGTAGTCGTCTCTACGCCACAGATACGCAGTATTTT
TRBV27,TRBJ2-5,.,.,CASSLSFGVRLETQYF,TGTGCCAGCAGTTTATCGTTCGGTGTGAGGCTGGAGACCCAGTACTTC
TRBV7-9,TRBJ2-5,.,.,CASSTTLDRQETQYF,TGTGCCAGCAGCACCACCCTCGACAGACAAGAGACCCAGTACTTC
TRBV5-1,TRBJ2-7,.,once,CASSGQGGPYEQYF,TGCGCCAGCAGCGGGCAGGGGGGACCCTACGAGCAGTACTTC
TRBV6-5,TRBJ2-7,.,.,CASSPVVGAYEQYF,TGTGCCAGCAGTCCTGTAGTGGGGGCCTACGAGCAGTACTTC
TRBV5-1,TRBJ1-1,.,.,CASSPTAQRNTEAFF,TGCGCCAGCAGCCCAACTGCCCAGCGAAACACTGAAGCTTTCTTT
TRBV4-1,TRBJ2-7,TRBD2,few,CASSQAGTRTYEQYF,TGCGCCAGCAGCCAAGCCGGGACTAGAACCTACGAGCAGTACTTC
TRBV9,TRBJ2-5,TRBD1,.,CASSVGDRGPETQYF,TGTGCCAGCAGCGTAGGAGACAGGGGGCCAGAGACCCAGTACTTC
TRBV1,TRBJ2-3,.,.,CTSSQGAGVTDTQYF,TGCACCAGCAGCCAAGGGGCGGGAGTAACAGATACGCAGTATTTT
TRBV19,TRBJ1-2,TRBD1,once,CASSIGTEFQYGYTF,TGTGCCAGTAGTATCGGGACAGAGTTTCAGTACGGCTACACCTTC
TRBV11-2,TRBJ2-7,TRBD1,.,CASSRGQGSYEQYF,TGTGCCAGCAGCCGGGGACAGGGCTCCTACGAGCAGTACTTC
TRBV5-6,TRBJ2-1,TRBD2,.,CASSTSGAVGSYNEQFF,TGTGCCAGCAGCACTAGCGGGGCAGTGGGCTCCTACAATGAGCAGTTCTTC
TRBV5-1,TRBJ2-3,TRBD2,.,CASSPRLASPGTDTQYF,TGCGCCAGCAGCCCGCGACTAGCCAGCCCGGGCACAGATACGCAGTATTTT